This is a list of T cell receptor beta chains from one sample in a study of blood T cell repertoires in COVID-19. Sequencing was performed with immunoSEQ multiplex PCR; in TCRdb, only in-frame clones are kept and a portion is missing. In the table there are 20,000 to 25,000 clones, 65% to 90% of which are singletons. The sequenced sample consisted of peripheral blood. These receptors were collected from a man in his 70s with acute or convalescent COVID-19. The CDR3 runs from the conserved cysteine through the conserved F or W. The D gene is left open where the match is weak. For some rows the clone size is stated as once, few or many, or as a class when expanded; others skip it.

>TRBV11-3|.|TRBJ1-6|few
CASSLGGTGSPLHF
TGTGCCAGCAGCTTGGGGGGAACGGGCTCACCCCTCCACTTT
>TRBV4-3|.|TRBJ2-1|.
CASSGGWVGNEQFF
TGCGCCAGCAGCGGAGGGTGGGTTGGTAATGAGCAGTTCTTC
>TRBV2|.|TRBJ1-1|few
CASSPGRATEAFF
TGTGCCAGCAGCCCGGGCAGGGCCACTGAAGCTTTCTTT
>TRBV10-3|TRBD1|TRBJ1-2|.
CAISDRGTLYGYTF
TGTGCCATCAGTGACAGGGGGACACTATATGGCTACACCTTC
>TRBV5-4|.|TRBJ1-2|few
CASSLERDYGYTF
TGTGCCAGCAGCTTGGAACGAGACTATGGCTACACCTTC
>TRBV7-2|.|TRBJ2-1|once
CASSLIRGSSYNEQFF
TGTGCCAGCAGCCTTATCCGGGGGTCGAGCTACAATGAGCAGTTCTTC
>TRBV7-9|TRBD2|TRBJ2-1|.
CASSLSLAGGEQFF
TGTGCCAGCAGCTTATCTCTAGCGGGAGGAGAGCAGTTCTTC
>TRBV6-5|TRBD2|TRBJ2-7|few
CASSWTRTYEQYF
TGTGCCAGCAGTTGGACTAGGACCTACGAGCAGTACTTC
>TRBV7-9|TRBD2|TRBJ2-5|.
CASSSTSGGALGETQYF
TGTGCCAGCAGCTCGACTAGCGGGGGAGCTTTAGGGGAGACCCAGTACTTC
>TRBV7-2|TRBD1|TRBJ2-7|.
CASSPDRDPSYEQYF
TGTGCCAGCAGCCCAGACAGGGACCCATCCTACGAGCAGTACTTC
>TRBV19|.|TRBJ2-3|once
CASSVASITDTQYF
TGTGCCAGTAGTGTAGCGAGCATCACAGATACGCAGTATTTT
>TRBV18|.|TRBJ2-7|.
CASSPGQPSYEQYF
TGTGCCAGCTCACCTGGACAGCCCTCCTACGAGCAGTACTTC
>TRBV14|.|TRBJ1-2|.
CASSQDAGHLYGYTF
TGTGCCAGCAGCCAAGATGCGGGGCACCTCTATGGCTACACCTTC
>TRBV18|.|TRBJ1-3|.
CASSPSPGFSGNTIYF
TGTGCCAGCTCACCATCCCCAGGTTTCTCTGGAAACACCATATATTTT
>TRBV19|TRBD1|TRBJ1-1|.
CASMGQGYTEAFF
TGTGCCAGTATGGGACAGGGTTACACTGAAGCTTTCTTT
>TRBV27|TRBD1|TRBJ2-7|.
CASSPDRVPYEQYF
TGTGCCAGCAGTCCGGACAGGGTTCCCTACGAGCAGTACTTC
>TRBV5-1|.|TRBJ1-1|.
CASSLDRVNTEAFF
TGCGCCAGCAGCTTGGACAGGGTGAACACTGAAGCTTTCTTT
>TRBV14|.|TRBJ2-3|.
CASSYGAVTDTQYF
TGTGCCAGCAGCTATGGGGCCGTGACAGATACGCAGTATTTT